The 7 T cell receptor beta chains below come from one sample, sequenced in a study of cytomegalovirus exposure and HLA in healthy donors. PCR primers comprised 60 Vbeta and 13 Jbeta primers. Using immunoSEQ multiplex PCR, the repertoire was profiled, and TCRdb retains in-frame clones only, with some absent. Here the sample spans 140,000 to 150,000 clones, nearly 90% being singletons. The sample comprised PBMCs. The origin of the receptors is a woman between 40 and 50 years old in good health and CMV-seronegative.

V usage is TRBV6-5 and J usage is TRBJ2-1; the D is unclear. The CDR3 is 12 residues long. V was cut by 2 bases and J by 15 bases, with 14 bases left in between. CDR1 is MNHEY, CDR2 SVGAGI, per germline. The CDR3 DNA sequence: TGTGCCAGCAGTTACGTTTTCGCGGATTGGTTCTTC. This encodes CASSYVFADWFF.

This clone was detected once. The chain has TRBV6-1 and TRBJ2-5; 15 nucleotides line up with TRBD2. After removal of 0 bases from V and 5 bases from J, the junction contained 7 bases not matched to a gene. The CDR3 covers 18 residues. Germline values: CDR1 MNHNS, CDR2 SASEGT. The CDR3 region has the DNA TGTGCCAGCAGTGAAGCCGGGGGACTAGCGGGAGGTGGGGAGACCCAGTACTTC. This encodes CASSEAGGLAGGGETQYF.

This chain links TRBV30 with TRBJ1-3, with D perhaps matching TRBD1 (5 bases). Between the trimmed V and J ends, which lost 7 bases and 0 bases, there was a span of 13 bases. Germline-derived CDR1 and CDR2 are GTSNPN and SVGIG (reference sequence). The CDR3 is 14 residues long. The CDR3 DNA reads as TGTGCCTACCAAGACAGAAGCTCTGGAAACACCATATATTTT. The encoded protein is CAYQDRSSGNTIYF.

V and J are TRBV4-2 and TRBJ2-7, with D possibly matching TRBD2 (6 bases). The CDR3 sequence is 16 residues long. Germline assignment: CDR1 LGHNA and CDR2 YNFKEQ. Between the trimmed V and J ends, which lost 4 bases and 4 bases, there was a span of 20 bases. The DNA of the CDR3 is TGTGCCAGCAGCCGAGACGGTACTAGCCATCTTTACGAGCAGTACTTC. It yields the protein CASSRDGTSHLYEQYF.

The CDR3 sequence is CASSPGVYRHQPQHF. CDR3 bases: TGTGCCAGCAGCCCCGGGGTATACCGTCATCAGCCCCAGCATTTT. The J gene is TRBJ1-5, the V gene TRBV7-2, with no clear D. CDR3 length: 15 amino acids. V gave up 5 bases and J gave up 5 bases, with 16 bases separating them. Germline CDR1 reads SGHTA; CDR2 reads FQGNSA.

A note on this clone: Other DNA sequences in the sample encode the same CDR3. V usage is TRBV10-1 and J usage is TRBJ2-7, with 10 bases lining up with TRBD1. CDR1 is WNHNN, CDR2 SYGVQD, per germline (reference sequence). V shed 11 bases, J shed 0 bases, and the junction held 13 bases outside the gene matches. CDR3 length: 16 residues. Written as DNA, the CDR3 is TGCGCCCTGGGGACAGGGGCCTTCCCGTCCTCCTACGAGCAGTACTTC. This translates into CALGTGAFPSSYEQYF.

J is TRBJ2-7 and V is TRBV9, with TRBD2 matching 9 bases. Germline V gene data show CDR1 as SGDLS and CDR2 as YYNGEE. V was pared by 1 base and J by 5 bases, with 7 bases of the junction left unmatched. This CDR3 comprises 15 residues. CDR3 coding DNA: TGTGCCAGCAGCGTACGCCCTGAGCGGGGGGACGAGCAGTACTTC. Amino acid sequence: CASSVRPERGDEQYF.